Each of the 8 T cell receptor beta chains below was sequenced from the same sample in a study of blood T cell repertoires in COVID-19. The table came from immunoSEQ multiplex PCR; TCRdb's copy has only in-frame clones and leaves some out. In the table there are around 160,000 clones, approximately 95% of which are singletons. The specimen sequenced was peripheral blood. These receptors all come from a woman aged 60-75 years with COVID-19, enrolled during active disease.

This CDR3 reads CASSSLSNNRGLGGYTF. Written as DNA, the CDR3 is TGTGCCAGCAGCAGCTTGTCGAACAACAGGGGGCTAGGAGGCTACACCTTC. The chain joins TRBV14 to TRBJ1-2, with TRBD1 identical over 9 bases. The CDR3 length is 17 residues. Germline lookup yields CDR1 SGHDN and CDR2 FVKESK. Trimming cost V 5 bases and J 8 bases; bases outside gene matches: 18.

The V call is TRBV6-4, the J call TRBJ1-5; possible D gene TRBD1, 5 bases. The CDR3 has 14 amino acids. V lost 2 bases, J lost 5 bases, and 10 bases lay in between. Germline CDR1 is MRHNA and CDR2 is SNTAGT. The CDR3, as DNA: TGTGCCAGCAGTGACAGGTGGGGCGATCAGCCCCAGCATTTT. Translation: CASSDRWGDQPQHF.

The V and J genes are TRBV29-1 and TRBJ2-3; TRBD2 might be the D (6 bases). The ends were cut back, 1 base at V and 2 bases at J, with 13 bases in the middle. Germline CDR1 is SQVTM and CDR2 is ANQGSEA. The CDR3 is made up of 15 amino acids. The CDR3 DNA follows: TGCAGCGTTGAAGCTTTCGGGAGTTACACAGATACGCAGTATTTT. Residues: CSVEAFGSYTDTQYF.

The J gene is TRBJ1-1, the V gene TRBV6-5; 7 bases align to TRBD1. The germline CDR1 and CDR2 sequences are MNHEY and SVGAGI. Trimming took 7 bases from V and 4 from J; bases not matched to a gene: 9. The CDR3 is 14 amino acids. DNA for the CDR3: TGTGCCAGCACCACAGGGGCCGGGGGCACTGAAGCTTTCTTT. Amino acids: CASTTGAGGTEAFF.

V gene TRBV27 combines with J gene TRBJ1-4; the match to TRBD1 covers 7 bases. Looked up from germline, CDR1 is MNHEY and CDR2 is SMNVEV (reference sequence). The CDR3 runs to 16 residues. The ends lost 4 bases at V and 7 bases at J; junction bases unmatched: 12. The CDR3 sequence: CASSSTGVRDSEKLFF. For the CDR3, the DNA is TGTGCCAGCAGTTCCACAGGGGTTCGAGATAGTGAAAAACTGTTTTTT.

J is TRBJ1-1 and V is TRBV6-9; TRBD1 matches at 8 bases. The ends lost 6 bases at V and 5 bases at J; junction bases unmatched: 17. Per germline, CDR1 MNHGY and CDR2 SVAAGI. This CDR3 region has 17 residues. This chain's CDR3 is CASRPGQGTRRGTEAFF. DNA of the CDR3: TGTGCCAGCAGACCCGGACAGGGTACCCGGCGAGGGACTGAAGCTTTCTTT.

The V gene is TRBV18, the J gene TRBJ1-2; 7 nucleotides align to TRBD1. Per germline, CDR1 KGHSH and CDR2 LQKENI. The CDR3 runs to 14 residues. With V trimmed by 4 bases and J by 7 bases, 9 bases remained unmatched. The CDR3 bases are TGTGCCAGCTCACTACGCACAGGGGACAGTGGCTACACCTTC. It codes for CASSLRTGDSGYTF.

This chain joins TRBV10-3 and TRBJ1-5; 8 positions match TRBD1. The length of the CDR3 is 17 residues. With V trimmed by 0 bases and J by 0 bases, 4 bases remained unmatched. Germline CDR1 and CDR2: ENHRY and SYGVKD. The CDR3 DNA sequence: TGTGCCATCAGTGAGTCTAGGACAGGGTATAGCAATCAGCCCCAGCATTTT. Translation: CAISESRTGYSNQPQHF.